This is a list of T cell receptor beta chains from one sample in a study of blood T cell repertoires in COVID-19. TCRdb keeps only in-frame clones here, not all; method: immunoSEQ multiplex PCR. The repertoire holds tens of thousands of clones, with roughly 79% as singletons. The sequenced sample was peripheral blood. The receptors derive from a woman aged 80 or older with acute or convalescent COVID-19. Both conserved end residues are trimmed from each CDR3. Fields, in order: V gene, CDR3 length, CDR3 protein.

TRBV2	13	ASSVEQTGNNEQF
TRBV29-1	12	SVLGVTLNTEAF
TRBV11-2	15	ASSPKAQQGHNQPQH
TRBV2	13	ASSEEIAGDNEQF
TRBV7-2	14	ASSLGGSGVNQPQH
TRBV11-2	15	ASSLTGGKSGTDTQY
TRBV14	14	ASSSPGLAGGQTQY
TRBV10-3	11	AISVTVSDEQF
TRBV7-3	15	ASSSPRTGGSTGELF
TRBV7-2	12	ASSLWAVSTEAF
TRBV12-5	11	ASGPQGPTEAF
TRBV24-1	12	ATSGAGQDYGYT
TRBV7-9	13	ASNPTAGGEETQY
TRBV19	14	ASRQSGTGRGQPQH
TRBV29-1	12	SVDSLFSYNEQF
TRBV19	13	ASTPITRGRGGYT
TRBV6-2/TRBV6-3	12	ASSYPQVGAGQD
TRBV3-1/TRBV3-2	12	ASSPRDYDQPQH
TRBV11-2	15	ASSLGRGTGGKGAQH
TRBV5-5	13	ASSPHNSGTSEAF
TRBV6-5	13	ASSYSLSGGYGYT
TRBV18	13	ASSPPTGRNTEAF
TRBV19	12	ASSSGHLNTEAF
TRBV7-8	12	ASSWGDRDQPQH
TRBV28	10	ASSPDEQPQH
TRBV11-1	13	ASSYYGGANTEAF
TRBV7-2	13	ASSRREDAKNIQY
TRBV6-5	11	ASDRRQNTEAF
TRBV28	10	ASGGRNSPLH
TRBV10-1	15	ATPLPDRGFVSYGYT
TRBV5-1	13	ASSSRQGLSTEQY
TRBV13	13	ASSPSLDRTPEAF
TRBV18	11	ASSPDRATEAF
TRBV19	13	ASSIDPGWSEKLF
TRBV20-1	9	SVGPDSPLH
TRBV29-1	13	SVRLAGASYNEQF
TRBV5-4	16	ASSPRGAGNSGANVLT
TRBV27	13	ASSPQTGAKNIQY
TRBV29-1	11	SVRSPGSPTQY
TRBV18	11	ASSPGQGFEQF
TRBV7-2	13	ASSSYSGSVGELF
TRBV21-1	13	ASSPRLAEHYEQY
TRBV6-5	13	ASGHRRIVGYEQY
TRBV12-3/TRBV12-4	9	ASLRAQEQF
TRBV7-8	14	ASSIRTSGRGETQY
TRBV11-2	14	ASSSLGGPSPYEQY
TRBV27	12	ASSLQQGAFEAF
TRBV7-2	12	ASSGGTTDGEQF